This entry lists 10 T cell receptor beta chains sequenced from one sample in a study of vaccination effects on CD4 cells after COVID-19. Peptide-pool stimulation followed by sequencing identified expanded antigen-specific CD4+ clonotypes in the ViraFEST assay. Following culture for around 10 days, CD4+ T cells were isolated. Participants received two doses of either the BNT162b2 or mRNA-1273 vaccine. These receptors have no identified antigens. TCRdb's copy holds only in-frame clones and misses some; the assay was immunoSEQ multiplex PCR. The repertoire holds tens of thousands of clones, with about three quarters as singletons. The sequencing here drew on CD4+ T cells from PBMCs cultured with SARS-CoV-2 spike peptides, taken after COVID-19 vaccination. These receptors came from a human donor who received a COVID-19 vaccine. Some clones in this sample may be carry-over from other donors' samples.

The V gene is TRBV29-1, the J gene TRBJ1-2, with TRBD1 as a possible D gene (6 bases). Trimming took off 4 bases at V and 6 bases at J, with 15 bases between the two ends. Germline values: CDR1 SQVTM, CDR2 ANQGSEA. This CDR3 is 13 amino acids long. CDR3: CSVAPTGFNGYTF. CDR3 sequence (DNA): TGCAGCGTTGCCCCTACAGGGTTTAATGGCTACACCTTC.

This chain links TRBV18 with TRBJ1-4; the D gene is possibly TRBD1 (5 bases). Deletions cut 4 bases from V and 3 bases from J, with 12 bases between. The CDR3 consists of 15 residues. Germline assignment: CDR1 KGHSH and CDR2 LQKENI. The DNA for the CDR3 is TGTGCCAGCTCACGCCGACAGTCCCCTAATGAAAAACTGTTTTTT. Translation: CASSRRQSPNEKLFF.

The chain has TRBV5-1 and TRBJ2-3; D remains ambiguous. Germline CDR1 and CDR2: SGHRS and YFSETQ. This CDR3 has 14 residues. Trimming left V 4 bases short and J 4 bases short, with 13 bases between. CDR3 in amino acids: CASSRRAAPDTQYF. The CDR3 nucleotides are TGCGCCAGCAGCAGGAGAGCAGCCCCAGATACGCAGTATTTT.

V and J are TRBV19 and TRBJ2-2; perhaps TRBD2 as D (6 bases). Trimming stripped 10 bases from V and 0 bases from J, with 12 bases between. This CDR3 has 14 amino acids. Looked up from germline, CDR1 is LNHDA and CDR2 is SQIVND (reference sequence). The CDR3 region has the DNA TGTGCCACCGACCCGGGAGCGAACACCGGGGAGCTGTTTTTT. This translates into CATDPGANTGELFF. Complete variable domain (other parts from reference TRBV19 and TRBJ2-2): DGGITQSPKYLFRKEGQNVTLSCEQNLNHDAMYWYRQDPGQGLRLIYYSQIVNDFQKGDIAEGYSVSREKKESFPLTVTSAQKNPTAFYLCATDPGANTGELFFGEGSRLTVL.

V is TRBV28 and J is TRBJ1-2; no clear D. V shed 2 bases and J shed 8 bases, with 9 bases lying between them. The CDR3 has 12 amino acids. Germline CDR1 is MDHEN and CDR2 is SYDVKM. The CDR3 here is CASSLGGLGYTF. CDR3 bases: TGTGCCAGCAGTTTAGGAGGTCTCGGCTACACCTTC.

The chain carries TRBV27 and TRBJ2-7; possibly TRBD2 for D (6 bases). The CDR3 sequence is 13 residues long. The ends were cut back, 5 bases at V and 6 bases at J, with 14 bases in the middle. From germline, CDR1 is MNHEY and CDR2 SMNVEV (reference sequence). The CDR3 DNA is TGTGCCAGCAGTCCGATACTAGCAGGCGAGCAGTACGTC. Protein sequence: CASSPILAGEQYV.

The CDR3 DNA reads TGTGCCAGCAGTTACGCCCATACGGCGGGGGCCAATCAGCCCCAGCATTTT. Its translation: CASSYAHTAGANQPQHF. The chain employs TRBV6-2 or TRBV6-3 and TRBJ1-5; possibly TRBD1 for D (6 bases). V lost 2 bases to trimming and J lost 3 bases, with 17 bases between them. The CDR3 sequence is 17 residues long. Germline V lookup: CDR1 MNHEY, CDR2 SVGEGT.

The chain joins TRBV28 to TRBJ2-5, with unresolved D. Germline V gives CDR1 MDHEN, CDR2 SYDVKM. V was shortened by 2 bases and J by 2 bases, with 9 bases between the two germline ends. The CDR3 sequence is 14 residues long. The CDR3 nucleotides are TGTGCCAGCAGTTTACGTGGGCCTCAAGAGACCCAGTACTTC. This translates into CASSLRGPQETQYF. Complete variable domain (other parts from reference TRBV28 and TRBJ2-5): DVKVTQSSRYLVKRTGEKVFLECVQDMDHENMFWYRQDPGLGLRLIYFSYDVKMKEKGDIPEGYSVSREKKERFSLILESASTNQTSMYLCASSLRGPQETQYFGPGTRLLVL.

The chain joins TRBV7-2 to TRBJ2-1; TRBD2 matches at 11 bases. After removal of 3 bases from V and 7 bases from J, the junction contained 8 bases not matched to a gene. The germline CDR1 and CDR2 sequences are SGHTA and FQGNSA. CDR3 length equals 16 residues. The CDR3 nucleotides read TGTGCCAGCAGCTTCCCAAGACTAGCGGGGCCTAATGAGCAGTTCTTC. This encodes CASSFPRLAGPNEQFF.

Regarding this clone: Other DNA sequences in this sample translate to the same CDR3. This sequence joins TRBV7-3 and TRBJ2-3; TRBD1 is a possible D gene (5 bases). V was trimmed by 1 base and J by 0 bases, leaving 8 bases between them. The CDR3 runs 15 residues. Per the germline V gene, CDR1 is SGHTA and CDR2 is FQGTGA. DNA for the CDR3: TGTGCCAGCAGCTTAAGGGCAGGGAGCACAGATACGCAGTATTTT. It yields the protein CASSLRAGSTDTQYF.